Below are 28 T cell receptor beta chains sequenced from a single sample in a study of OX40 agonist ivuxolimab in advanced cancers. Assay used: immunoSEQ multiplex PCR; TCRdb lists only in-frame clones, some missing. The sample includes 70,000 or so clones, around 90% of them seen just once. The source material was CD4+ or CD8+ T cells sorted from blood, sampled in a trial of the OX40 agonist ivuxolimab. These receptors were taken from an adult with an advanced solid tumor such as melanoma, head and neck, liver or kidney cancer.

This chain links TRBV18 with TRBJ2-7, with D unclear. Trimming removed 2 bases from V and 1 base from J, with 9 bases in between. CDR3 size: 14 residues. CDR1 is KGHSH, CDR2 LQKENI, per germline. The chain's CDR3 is CASSPATLSYEQYF. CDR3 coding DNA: TGTGCCAGCTCACCAGCGACACTTTCCTACGAGCAGTACTTC. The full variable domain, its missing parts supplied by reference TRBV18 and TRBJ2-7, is NAGVMQNPRHLVRRRGQEARLRCSPMKGHSHVYWYRQLPEEGLKFMVYLQKENIIDESGMPKERFSAEFPKEGPSILRIQQVVRGDSAAYFCASSPATLSYEQYFGPGTRLTVT.

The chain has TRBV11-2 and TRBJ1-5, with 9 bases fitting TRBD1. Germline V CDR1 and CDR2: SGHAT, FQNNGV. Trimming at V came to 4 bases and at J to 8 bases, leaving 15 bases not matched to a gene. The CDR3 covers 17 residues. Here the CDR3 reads CASSSSQETGGQEPQHF. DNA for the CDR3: TGTGCCAGCAGCTCTAGTCAGGAGACAGGGGGTCAAGAGCCCCAGCATTTT.

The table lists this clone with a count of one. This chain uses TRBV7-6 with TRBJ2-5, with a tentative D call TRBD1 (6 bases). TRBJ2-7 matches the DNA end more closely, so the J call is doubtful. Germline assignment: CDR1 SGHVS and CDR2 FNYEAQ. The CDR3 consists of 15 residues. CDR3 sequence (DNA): TGTGCCAGCAGCTTAGCCATACAGGGTTTCTACGAGCAGTACTTC. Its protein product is CASSLAIQGFYEQYF.

CDR3 DNA sequence: TGTGCCAGCAGCCAGCGGGGGGACGGGACTGAAGCTTTCTTT. This gives the protein CASSQRGDGTEAFF. J is TRBJ1-1 and V is TRBV11-2, with D tentatively TRBD1 (5 bases). CDR1 SGHAT and CDR2 FQNNGV come from the germline V gene. V lost 5 bases, J lost 5 bases, and 15 bases lay in between. This CDR3 comprises 14 residues.

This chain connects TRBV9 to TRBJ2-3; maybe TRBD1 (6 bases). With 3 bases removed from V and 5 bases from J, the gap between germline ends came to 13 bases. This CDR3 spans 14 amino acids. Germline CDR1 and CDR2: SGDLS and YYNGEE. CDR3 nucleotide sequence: TGTGCCAGCAGCGCCTACCAGGGGATAGATACGCAGTATTTT. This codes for CASSAYQGIDTQYF. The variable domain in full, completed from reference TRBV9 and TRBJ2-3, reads DSGVTQTPKHLITATGQRVTLRCSPRSGDLSVYWYQQSLDQGLQFLIQYYNGEERAKGNILERFSAQQFPDLHSELNLSSLELGDSALYFCASSAYQGIDTQYFGPGTRLTVL.

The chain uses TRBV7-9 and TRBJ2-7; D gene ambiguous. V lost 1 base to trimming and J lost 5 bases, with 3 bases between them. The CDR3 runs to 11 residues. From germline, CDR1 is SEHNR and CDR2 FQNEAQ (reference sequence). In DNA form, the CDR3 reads TGTGCCAGCAGCTTAGGAAACGAGCAGTACTTC. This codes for CASSLGNEQYF.

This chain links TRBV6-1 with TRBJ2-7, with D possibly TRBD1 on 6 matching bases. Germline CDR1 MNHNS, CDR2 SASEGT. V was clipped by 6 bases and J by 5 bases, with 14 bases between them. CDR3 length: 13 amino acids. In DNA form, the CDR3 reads TGTGCCAGCAGGTCCGGGACAAGCCACGAGCAGTACTTC. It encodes CASRSGTSHEQYF.

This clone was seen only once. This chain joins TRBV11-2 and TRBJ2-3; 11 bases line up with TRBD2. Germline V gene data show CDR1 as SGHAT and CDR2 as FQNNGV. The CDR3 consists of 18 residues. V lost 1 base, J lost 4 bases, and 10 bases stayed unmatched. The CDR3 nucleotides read TGTGCCAGCAGCTTAGCCCCGACTAGCGGGGAGCTTGCAGATACGCAGTATTTT. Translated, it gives CASSLAPTSGELADTQYF.

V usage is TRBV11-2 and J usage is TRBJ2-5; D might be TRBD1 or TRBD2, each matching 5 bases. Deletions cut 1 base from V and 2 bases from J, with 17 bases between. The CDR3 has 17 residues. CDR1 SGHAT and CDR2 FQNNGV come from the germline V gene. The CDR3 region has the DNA TGTGCCAGCAGCTTAGTGTTCGGGACGCCTTATCAAGAGACCCAGTACTTC. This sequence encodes CASSLVFGTPYQETQYF.

The CDR3 sequence: CASSGRDSQDEKLFF. The CDR3 region has the DNA TGTGCCAGCAGCGGCCGGGACAGTCAAGATGAAAAACTGTTTTTT. The chain has TRBV9 and TRBJ1-4; 7 bases are shared with TRBD1. The V gene's germline CDR1 is SGDLS and CDR2 YYNGEE. Trimming took 3 bases from V and 6 from J; bases not matched to a gene: 8. The CDR3 has 15 amino acids.

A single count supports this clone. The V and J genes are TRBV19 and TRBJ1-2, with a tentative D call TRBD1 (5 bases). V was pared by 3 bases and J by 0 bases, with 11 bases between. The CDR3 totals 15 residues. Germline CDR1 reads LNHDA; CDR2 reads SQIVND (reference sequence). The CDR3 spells CASSMADTPNYGYTF. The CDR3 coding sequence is TGTGCCAGTAGTATGGCGGACACCCCTAACTATGGCTACACCTTC.

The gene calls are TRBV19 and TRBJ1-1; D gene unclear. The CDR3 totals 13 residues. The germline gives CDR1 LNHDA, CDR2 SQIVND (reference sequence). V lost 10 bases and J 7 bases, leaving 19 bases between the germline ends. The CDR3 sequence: CAILGPLTGEAFF. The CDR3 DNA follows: TGTGCCATCTTGGGTCCTCTCACTGGTGAAGCTTTCTTT.

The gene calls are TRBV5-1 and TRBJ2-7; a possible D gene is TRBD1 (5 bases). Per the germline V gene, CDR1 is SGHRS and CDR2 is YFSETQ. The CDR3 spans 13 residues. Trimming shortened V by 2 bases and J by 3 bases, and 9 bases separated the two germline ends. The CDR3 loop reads CASSFRDNYEQYF. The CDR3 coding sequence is TGCGCCAGCAGCTTCAGGGATAACTACGAGCAGTACTTC.

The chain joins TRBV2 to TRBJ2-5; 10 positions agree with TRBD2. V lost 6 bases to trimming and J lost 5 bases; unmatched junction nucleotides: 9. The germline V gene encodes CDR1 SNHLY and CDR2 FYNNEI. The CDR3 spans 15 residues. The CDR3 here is CASRRSGGAGETQYF. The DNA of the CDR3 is TGTGCCAGCAGGCGCAGCGGGGGGGCCGGTGAGACCCAGTACTTC.

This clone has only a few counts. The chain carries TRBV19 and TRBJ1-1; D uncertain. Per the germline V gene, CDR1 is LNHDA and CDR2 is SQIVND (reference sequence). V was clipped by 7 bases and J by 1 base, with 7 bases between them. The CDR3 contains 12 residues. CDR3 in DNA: TGTGCCAGTAAAGAGGGGAACACTGAAGCTTTCTTT. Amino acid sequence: CASKEGNTEAFF. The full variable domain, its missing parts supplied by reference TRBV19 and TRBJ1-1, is DGGITQSPKYLFRKEGQNVTLSCEQNLNHDAMYWYRQDPGQGLRLIYYSQIVNDFQKGDIAEGYSVSREKKESFPLTVTSAQKNPTAFYLCASKEGNTEAFFGQGTRLTVV.

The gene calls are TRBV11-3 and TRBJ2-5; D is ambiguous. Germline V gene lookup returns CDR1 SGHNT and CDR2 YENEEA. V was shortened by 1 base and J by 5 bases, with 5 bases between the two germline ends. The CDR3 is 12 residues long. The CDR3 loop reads CASSLGMETQYF. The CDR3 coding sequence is TGTGCCAGCAGCTTAGGAATGGAGACCCAGTACTTC.

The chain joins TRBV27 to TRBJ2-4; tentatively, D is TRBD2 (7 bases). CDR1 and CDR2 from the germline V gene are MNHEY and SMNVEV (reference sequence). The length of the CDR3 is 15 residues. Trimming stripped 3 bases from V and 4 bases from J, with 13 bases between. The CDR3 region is CASSFYGGPKNIQYF. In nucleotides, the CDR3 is TGTGCCAGCAGTTTTTACGGGGGGCCAAAAAACATTCAGTACTTC.

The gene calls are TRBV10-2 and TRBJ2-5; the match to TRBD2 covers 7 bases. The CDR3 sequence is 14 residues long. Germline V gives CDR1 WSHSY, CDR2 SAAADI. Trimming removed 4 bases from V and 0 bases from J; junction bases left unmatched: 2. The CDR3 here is CASSASGDQETQYF. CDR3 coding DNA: TGCGCCAGCAGTGCTAGCGGAGACCAAGAGACCCAGTACTTC.

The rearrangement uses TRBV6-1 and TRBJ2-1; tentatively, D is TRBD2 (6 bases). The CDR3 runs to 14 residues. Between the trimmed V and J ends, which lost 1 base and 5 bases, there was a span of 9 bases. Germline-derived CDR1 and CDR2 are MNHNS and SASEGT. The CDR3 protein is CASSEEGGNNEQFF. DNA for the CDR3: TGTGCCAGCAGTGAAGAGGGAGGAAACAATGAGCAGTTCTTC.

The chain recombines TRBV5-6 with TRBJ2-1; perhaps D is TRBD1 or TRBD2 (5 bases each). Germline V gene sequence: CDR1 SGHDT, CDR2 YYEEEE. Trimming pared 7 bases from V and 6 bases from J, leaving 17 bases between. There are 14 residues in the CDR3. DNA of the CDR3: TGTGCCAGCCACCCCCCGCTCGGGGCCAATGAGCAGTTCTTC. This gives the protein CASHPPLGANEQFF.

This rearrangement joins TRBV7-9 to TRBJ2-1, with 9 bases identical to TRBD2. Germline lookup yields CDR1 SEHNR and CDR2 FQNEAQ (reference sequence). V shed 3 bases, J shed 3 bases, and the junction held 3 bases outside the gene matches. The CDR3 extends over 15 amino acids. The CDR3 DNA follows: TGTGCCAGCAGCTTTAGCGGGGGCCTCTACAATGAGCAGTTCTTC. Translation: CASSFSGGLYNEQFF.

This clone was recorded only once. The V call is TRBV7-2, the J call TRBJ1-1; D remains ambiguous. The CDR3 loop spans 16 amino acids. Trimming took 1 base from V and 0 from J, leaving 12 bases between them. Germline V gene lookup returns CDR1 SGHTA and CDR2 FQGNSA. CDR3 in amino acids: CASSLVPPVMNTEAFF. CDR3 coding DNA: TGTGCCAGCAGCTTAGTTCCCCCAGTAATGAACACTGAAGCTTTCTTT.

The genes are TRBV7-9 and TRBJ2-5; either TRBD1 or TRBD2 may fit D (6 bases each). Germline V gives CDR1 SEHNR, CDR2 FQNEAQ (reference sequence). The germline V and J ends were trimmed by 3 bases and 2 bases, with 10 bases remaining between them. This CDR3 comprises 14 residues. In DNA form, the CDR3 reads TGTGCCAGCAGCTTCGGAGGGGGGCAAGAGACCCAGTACTTC. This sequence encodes CASSFGGGQETQYF.

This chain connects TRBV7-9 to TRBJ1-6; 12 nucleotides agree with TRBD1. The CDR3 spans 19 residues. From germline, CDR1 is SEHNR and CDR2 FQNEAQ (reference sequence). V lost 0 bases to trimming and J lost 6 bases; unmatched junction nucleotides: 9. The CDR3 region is CASSLAQGQGARFNSPLHF. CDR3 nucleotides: TGTGCCAGCAGCTTAGCGCAGGGACAGGGGGCGAGGTTTAATTCACCCCTCCACTTT.

The CDR3 sequence is CASSQDGPGGGGELFF. CDR3 DNA: TGCGCCAGCAGCCAAGATGGACCCGGTGGGGGTGGGGAGCTGTTTTTT. The chain recombines TRBV4-3 with TRBJ2-2; TRBD1 or TRBD2 may be the D gene (5 bases each). CDR1 and CDR2 (germline): LGHNA, YSLEER. Trimming removed 0 bases at V and 8 bases at J, with 16 bases between. This CDR3 contains 16 residues.

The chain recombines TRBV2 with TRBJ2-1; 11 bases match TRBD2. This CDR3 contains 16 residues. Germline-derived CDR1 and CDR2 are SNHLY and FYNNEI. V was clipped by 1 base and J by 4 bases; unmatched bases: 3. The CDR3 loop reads CASSEVAGGRYNEQFF. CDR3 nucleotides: TGTGCCAGCAGTGAAGTAGCGGGGGGGCGTTACAATGAGCAGTTCTTC.

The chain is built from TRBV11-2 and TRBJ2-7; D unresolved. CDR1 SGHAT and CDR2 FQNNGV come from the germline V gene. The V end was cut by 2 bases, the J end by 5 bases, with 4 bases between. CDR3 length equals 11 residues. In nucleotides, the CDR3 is TGTGCCAGCAGCTTACCCAACGAGCAGTACTTC. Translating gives CASSLPNEQYF.

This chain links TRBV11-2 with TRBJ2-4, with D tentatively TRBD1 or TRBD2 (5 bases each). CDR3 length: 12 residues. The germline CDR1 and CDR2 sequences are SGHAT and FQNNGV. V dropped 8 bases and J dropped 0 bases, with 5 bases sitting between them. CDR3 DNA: TGTGCCAGCGGGACAGCCAAAAACATTCAGTACTTC. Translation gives CASGTAKNIQYF.